This is a list of T cell receptor beta chains from one sample in a study of control samples from healthy donors and cancer patients. Generated by immunoSEQ multiplex PCR, the TCRdb table keeps only in-frame clones and is missing some. Of approximately 70,000 clones listed, roughly 91% are singletons. Sample: PBMCs. Receptor source: a man between 60 and 75 years old with lung cancer. Each CDR3 is given with its conserved first and last residue. The order of the fields is J gene, D gene, clone size, V gene, CDR3 DNA, CDR3 protein. D genes are given only for firm matches. Size is stated for part of the rows, as once, few or many counts, or as a class when the clone is expanded.

TRBJ1-4 NA NA TRBV10-2 TGCGCCAGCAGTGAGTCGGTTGAAACTAATGAAAAACTGTTTTTT CASSESVETNEKLFF
TRBJ1-3 NA few TRBV12-5 TGTGCTAGTGGTCCCCTAGCAGGGAGGACTGGAAACACCATATATTTT CASGPLAGRTGNTIYF
TRBJ1-1 NA once TRBV6-5 TGTGCCAGCAGGGCTACAGCTATGAGGGACACTGAAGCTTTCTTT CASRATAMRDTEAFF
TRBJ1-1 TRBD1 NA TRBV5-1 TGCGCCAGCGGACAGGGGGCAGGTGAAGCTTTCTTT CASGQGAGEAFF
TRBJ2-7 TRBD2 once TRBV3-1/TRBV3-2 TGTGCCATCTCGTCGACTAGCGGTCCCTACGAGCAGTACTTC CAISSTSGPYEQYF
TRBJ1-6 NA NA TRBV25-1 TGTGCCAGCAGTGAAGGAACAGTCAGGGTCTGGGGCAATTCACCCCTCCACTTT CASSEGTVRVWGNSPLHF
TRBJ1-2 NA NA TRBV30 TGTGCCTGGAGTGTTAAGGAGCTCTATGGCTACACCTTC CAWSVKELYGYTF
TRBJ1-5 TRBD1 NA TRBV6-6 TGTGCCGTTCAACAGGGGACGAGCAATCAGCCCCAGCATTTT CAVQQGTSNQPQHF
TRBJ2-2 NA NA TRBV3-1/TRBV3-2 TGTGCCAGCAGCCAAGGGACGACCGGGGAGCTGTTTTTT CASSQGTTGELFF
TRBJ2-6 NA NA TRBV9 TGTGCCAGCAGCGCCCTATTGGGGACGTCTACTTCTGGGGCCAACGTCCTGACTTTC CASSALLGTSTSGANVLTF
TRBJ1-6 NA NA TRBV5-1 TGCGCCAGCAGCGAGTGGGGGGCAGTGGATTCACCCCTCCACTTT CASSEWGAVDSPLHF
TRBJ2-3 NA NA TRBV2 TGTGCCAGCAGGGACACAGATACGCAGTATTTT CASRDTDTQYF
TRBJ1-2 NA few TRBV6-5 TGTGCCAGCAGAGAGTGGGGAGGGAGAGGCTACACCTTC CASREWGGRGYTF
TRBJ2-3 NA once TRBV24-1 TGTGCCTCATCTGATGGTCTTGCAGATACGCAGTATTTT CASSDGLADTQYF
TRBJ2-7 TRBD1 NA TRBV2 TGTGCCAGCAGTGACCCAGGGACAGGGGCTAAATACGAGCAGTACTTC CASSDPGTGAKYEQYF